These 5 T cell receptor beta chains were sequenced from one sample in a study of blood T cells in healthy people across ages. The second PCR ran roughly 6 to 11 cycles with a sample-barcoded 5' primer and J-beta primers. MiXCR, applied by TCRdb to the 5' RACE reads, yields one record per CDR3 protein. The data show about 670,000 distinct CDR3 sequences, around 41% seen once. What was sequenced was blood. The receptors derive from a man at least 80 years old in good health.

This clonotype was observed a handful of times. The V gene is TRBV7-2, the J gene TRBJ1-2, with 9 bases identical to TRBD1. V dropped 1 base and J dropped 5; count of bases not matched to a gene: 8. Germline V gene data show CDR1 as SGHTA and CDR2 as FQGNSA. This CDR3 spans 16 amino acids. As DNA, the CDR3 is TGTGCCAGCAGCTTAGGCGGGACAGGGCAAATGTATGGCTACACCTTC. This translates into CASSLGGTGQMYGYTF.

The genes are TRBV5-6 and TRBJ1-2; 8 bases are shared with TRBD1. The CDR3 totals 16 residues. The germline V gene encodes CDR1 SGHDT and CDR2 YYEEEE. With 2 bases clipped from V and 5 bases from J, the junction kept 11 bases outside the gene matches. CDR3 bases: TGTGCCAGCAGCTTACCTCGGACAGGGAAATTTTATGGCTACACCTTC. Its protein product is CASSLPRTGKFYGYTF.

This clonotype was detected only once. The chain uses TRBV28 and TRBJ2-4, with D maybe TRBD1 (6 bases). The DNA end favors TRBJ2-7, so the J call may be wrong. The germline CDR1 and CDR2 sequences are MDHEN and SYDVKM. The CDR3 length is 12 residues. CDR3 loop: CASIGQIDEQYF. In DNA, the CDR3 is TGTGCCAGCATCGGACAGATCGACGAGCAGTACTTC.

The sample holds many counts of this clonotype. CDR3 in DNA: TGTGCCAGCAGCGAGTCGACGGTTCAAACTAATGAAAAACTGTTTTTT. Its protein is CASSESTVQTNEKLFF. The V and J genes are TRBV5-6 and TRBJ1-4; no clear D. The CDR3 runs 16 residues. CDR1 is SGHDT and CDR2 is YYEEEE in the germline V gene. Trimming removed 4 bases at V and 1 base at J, with 14 bases between. Complete variable domain (other parts from reference TRBV5-6 and TRBJ1-4): DAGVTQSPTHLIKTRGQQVTLRCSPKSGHDTVSWYQQALGQGPQFIFQYYEEEERQRGNFPDRFSGHQFPNYSSELNVNALLLGDSALYLCASSESTVQTNEKLFFGSGTQLSVL.

In this sample, this clonotype turned up a few times. J is TRBJ1-4 and V is TRBV15; D gene unclear. This CDR3 is 15 amino acids long. The germline V and J ends were trimmed by 0 bases and 8 bases, with 13 bases remaining between them. CDR1 LNHNV and CDR2 YYDKDF come from the germline V gene (reference sequence). The chain's CDR3 is CATSRDLARDEKLFF. CDR3 DNA: TGTGCCACCAGCAGAGATCTGGCCAGAGACGAAAAACTGTTTTTT.